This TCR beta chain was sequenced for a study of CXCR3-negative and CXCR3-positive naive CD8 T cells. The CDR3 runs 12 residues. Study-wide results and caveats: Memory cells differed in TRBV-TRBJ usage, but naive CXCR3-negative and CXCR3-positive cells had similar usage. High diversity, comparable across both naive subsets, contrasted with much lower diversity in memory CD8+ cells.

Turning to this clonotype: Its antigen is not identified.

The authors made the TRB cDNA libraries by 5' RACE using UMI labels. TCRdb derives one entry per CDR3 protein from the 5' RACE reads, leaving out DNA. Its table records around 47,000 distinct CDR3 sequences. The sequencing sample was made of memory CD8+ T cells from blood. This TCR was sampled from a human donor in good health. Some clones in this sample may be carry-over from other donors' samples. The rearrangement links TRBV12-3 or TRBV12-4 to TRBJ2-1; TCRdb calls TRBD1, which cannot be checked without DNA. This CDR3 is CASSYGGREQFF.